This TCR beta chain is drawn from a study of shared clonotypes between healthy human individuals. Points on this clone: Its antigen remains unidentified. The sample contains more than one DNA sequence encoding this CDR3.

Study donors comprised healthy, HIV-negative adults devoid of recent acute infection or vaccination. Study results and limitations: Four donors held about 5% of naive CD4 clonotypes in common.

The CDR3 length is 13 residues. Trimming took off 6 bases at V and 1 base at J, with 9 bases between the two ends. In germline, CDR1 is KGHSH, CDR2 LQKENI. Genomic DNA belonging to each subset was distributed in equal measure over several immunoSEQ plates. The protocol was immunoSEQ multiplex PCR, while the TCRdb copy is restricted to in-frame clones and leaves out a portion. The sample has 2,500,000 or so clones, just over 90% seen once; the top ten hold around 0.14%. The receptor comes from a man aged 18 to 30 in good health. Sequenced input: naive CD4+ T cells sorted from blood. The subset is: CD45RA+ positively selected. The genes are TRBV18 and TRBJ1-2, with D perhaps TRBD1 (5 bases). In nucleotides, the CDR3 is TGTGCCAGCTCGCTAGACAGTAACTATGGCTACACCTTC. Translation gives CASSLDSNYGYTF. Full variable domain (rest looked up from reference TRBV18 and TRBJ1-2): NAGVMQNPRHLVRRRGQEARLRCSPMKGHSHVYWYRQLPEEGLKFMVYLQKENIIDESGMPKERFSAEFPKEGPSILRIQQVVRGDSAAYFCASSLDSNYGYTFGSGTRLTVV.